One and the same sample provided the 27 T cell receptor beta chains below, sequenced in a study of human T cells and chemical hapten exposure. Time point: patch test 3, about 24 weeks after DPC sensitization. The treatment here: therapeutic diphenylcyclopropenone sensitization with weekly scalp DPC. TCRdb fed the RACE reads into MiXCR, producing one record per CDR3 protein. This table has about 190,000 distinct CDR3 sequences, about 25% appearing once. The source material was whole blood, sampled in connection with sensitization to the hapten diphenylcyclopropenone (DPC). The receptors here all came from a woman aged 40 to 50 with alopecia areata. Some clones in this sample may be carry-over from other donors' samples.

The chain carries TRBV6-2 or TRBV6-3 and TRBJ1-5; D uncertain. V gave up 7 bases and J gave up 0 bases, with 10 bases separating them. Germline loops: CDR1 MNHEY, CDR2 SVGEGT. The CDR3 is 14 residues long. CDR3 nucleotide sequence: TGTGCCAGCAACTTACAAATTAGCAATCAGCCCCAGCATTTT. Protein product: CASNLQISNQPQHF.

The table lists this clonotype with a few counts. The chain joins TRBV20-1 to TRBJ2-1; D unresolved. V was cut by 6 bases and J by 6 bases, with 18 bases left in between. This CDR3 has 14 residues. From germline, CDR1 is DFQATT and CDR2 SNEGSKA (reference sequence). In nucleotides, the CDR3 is TGCAGTGCCAGAAAGGACGCGCGAGTCAATGAGCAGTTCTTC. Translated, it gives CSARKDARVNEQFF.

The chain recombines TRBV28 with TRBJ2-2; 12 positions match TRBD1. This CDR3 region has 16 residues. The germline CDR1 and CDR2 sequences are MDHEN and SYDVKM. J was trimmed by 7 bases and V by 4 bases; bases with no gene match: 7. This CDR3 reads CASSSPGQGAFGELFF. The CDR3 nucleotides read TGTGCCAGCAGTTCCCCGGGACAGGGGGCGTTCGGGGAGCTGTTTTTT.

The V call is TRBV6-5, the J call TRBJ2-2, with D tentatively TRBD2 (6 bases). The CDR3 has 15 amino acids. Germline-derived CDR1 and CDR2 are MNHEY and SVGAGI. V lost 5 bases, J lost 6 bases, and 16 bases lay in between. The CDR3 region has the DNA TGTGCCAGCAGTCTGCCGGGAGTGCTACCCGGGGAGCTGTTTTTT. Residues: CASSLPGVLPGELFF.

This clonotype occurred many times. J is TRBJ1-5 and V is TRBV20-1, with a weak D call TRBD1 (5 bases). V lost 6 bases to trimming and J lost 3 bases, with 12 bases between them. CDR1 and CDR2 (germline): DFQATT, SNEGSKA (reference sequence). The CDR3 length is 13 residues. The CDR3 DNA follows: TGCAGTGCCCAAAGACAGCACAATCAGCCCCAGCATTTT. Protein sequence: CSAQRQHNQPQHF.

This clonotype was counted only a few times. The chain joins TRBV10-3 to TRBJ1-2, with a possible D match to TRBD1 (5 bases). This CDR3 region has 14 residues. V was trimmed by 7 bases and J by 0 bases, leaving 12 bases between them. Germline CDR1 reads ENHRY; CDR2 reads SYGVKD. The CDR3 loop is CAITDRQSNYGYTF. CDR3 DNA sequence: TGTGCCATCACTGATCGACAGTCTAACTATGGCTACACCTTC.

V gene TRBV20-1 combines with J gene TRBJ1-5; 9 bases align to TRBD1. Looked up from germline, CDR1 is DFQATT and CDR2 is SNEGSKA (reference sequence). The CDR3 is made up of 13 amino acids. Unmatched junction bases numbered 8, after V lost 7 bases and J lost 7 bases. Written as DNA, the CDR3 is TGCAGTGTCACGGACAGGGGACGCCAGCCCCAGCATTTT. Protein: CSVTDRGRQPQHF.

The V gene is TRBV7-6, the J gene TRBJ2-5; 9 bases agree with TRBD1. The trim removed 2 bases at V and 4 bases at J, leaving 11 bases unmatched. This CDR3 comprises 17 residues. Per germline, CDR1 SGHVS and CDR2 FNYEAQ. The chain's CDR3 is CASSLPTGGADSETQYF. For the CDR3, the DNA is TGTGCCAGCAGCTTACCAACAGGGGGCGCAGACTCAGAGACCCAGTACTTC.

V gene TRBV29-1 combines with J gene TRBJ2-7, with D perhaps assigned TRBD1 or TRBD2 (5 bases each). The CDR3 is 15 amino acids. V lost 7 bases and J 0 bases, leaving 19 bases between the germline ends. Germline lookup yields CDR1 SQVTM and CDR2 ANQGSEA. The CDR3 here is CSALDQGGSSYEQYF. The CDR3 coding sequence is TGCAGCGCCCTGGACCAGGGTGGGAGCTCCTACGAGCAGTACTTC.

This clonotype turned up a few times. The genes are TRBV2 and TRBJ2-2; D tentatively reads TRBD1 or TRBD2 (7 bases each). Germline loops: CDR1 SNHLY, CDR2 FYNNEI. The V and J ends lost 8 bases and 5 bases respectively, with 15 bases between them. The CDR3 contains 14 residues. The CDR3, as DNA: TGTGCCAGCTTGAGCCAGGGGGGGACCGGGGAGCTGTTTTTT. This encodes CASLSQGGTGELFF.

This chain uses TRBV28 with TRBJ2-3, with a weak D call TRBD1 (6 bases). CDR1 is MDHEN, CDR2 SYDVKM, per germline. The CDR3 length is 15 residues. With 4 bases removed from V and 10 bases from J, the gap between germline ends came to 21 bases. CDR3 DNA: TGTGCCAGCAGTTCCCACTCGATGAACGCAGGGGCGCAGTATTTT. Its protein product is CASSSHSMNAGAQYF.

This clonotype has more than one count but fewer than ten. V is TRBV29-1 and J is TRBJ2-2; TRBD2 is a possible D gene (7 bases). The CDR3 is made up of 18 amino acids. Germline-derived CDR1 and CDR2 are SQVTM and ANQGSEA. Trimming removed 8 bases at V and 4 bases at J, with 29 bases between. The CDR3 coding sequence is TGCAGCCCACCGAGGGGAGGGAACACAGGGAAAGGCACCGGGGAGCTGTTTTTT. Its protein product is CSPPRGGNTGKGTGELFF.

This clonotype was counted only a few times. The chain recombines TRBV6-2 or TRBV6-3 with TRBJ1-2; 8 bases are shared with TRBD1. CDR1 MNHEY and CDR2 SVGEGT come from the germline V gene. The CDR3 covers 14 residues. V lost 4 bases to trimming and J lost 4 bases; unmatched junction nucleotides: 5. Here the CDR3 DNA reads TGTGCCAGCAGTTTTCAGGGGGCCCCCTATGGCTACACCTTC. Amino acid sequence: CASSFQGAPYGYTF.

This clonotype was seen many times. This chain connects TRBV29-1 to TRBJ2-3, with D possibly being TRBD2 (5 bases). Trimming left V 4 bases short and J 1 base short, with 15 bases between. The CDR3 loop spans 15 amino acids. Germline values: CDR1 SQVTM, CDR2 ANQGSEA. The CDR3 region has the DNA TGCAGCGTTGGGAGGTTAGGGAGAGGCACAGATACGCAGTATTTT. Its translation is CSVGRLGRGTDTQYF.

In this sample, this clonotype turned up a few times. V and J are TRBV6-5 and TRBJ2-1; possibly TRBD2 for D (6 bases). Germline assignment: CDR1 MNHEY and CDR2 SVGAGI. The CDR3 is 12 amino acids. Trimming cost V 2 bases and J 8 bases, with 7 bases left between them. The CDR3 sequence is CASSYAGHEQFF. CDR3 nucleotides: TGTGCCAGCAGTTACGCGGGGCATGAGCAGTTCTTC.

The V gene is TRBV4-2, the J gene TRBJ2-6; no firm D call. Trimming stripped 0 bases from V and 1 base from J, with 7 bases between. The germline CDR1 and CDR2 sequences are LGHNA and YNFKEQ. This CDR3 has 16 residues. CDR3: CASSQDQRSGANVLTF. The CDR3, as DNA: TGTGCCAGCAGCCAAGATCAGCGATCTGGGGCCAACGTCCTGACTTTC.

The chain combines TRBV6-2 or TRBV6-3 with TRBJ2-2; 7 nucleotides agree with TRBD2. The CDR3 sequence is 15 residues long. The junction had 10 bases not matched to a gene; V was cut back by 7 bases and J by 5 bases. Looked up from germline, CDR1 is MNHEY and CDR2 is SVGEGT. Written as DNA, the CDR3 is TGTGCCAGCACCACCGGGGCGGGAGTTACCGGGGAGCTGTTTTTT. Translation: CASTTGAGVTGELFF.

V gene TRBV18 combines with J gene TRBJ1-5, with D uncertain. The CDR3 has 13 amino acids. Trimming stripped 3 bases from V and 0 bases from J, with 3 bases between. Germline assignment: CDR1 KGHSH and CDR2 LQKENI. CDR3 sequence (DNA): TGTGCCAGCTCACCGGGTAGCAATCAGCCCCAGCATTTT. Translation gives CASSPGSNQPQHF.

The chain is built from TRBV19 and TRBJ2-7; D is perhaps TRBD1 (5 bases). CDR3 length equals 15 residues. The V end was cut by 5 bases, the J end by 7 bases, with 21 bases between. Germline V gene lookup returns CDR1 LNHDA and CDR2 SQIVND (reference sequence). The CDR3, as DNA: TGTGCCAGTAGTCCTCGGCAGGGCCGGGCCCCAGAGCAGTACTTC. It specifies CASSPRQGRAPEQYF.

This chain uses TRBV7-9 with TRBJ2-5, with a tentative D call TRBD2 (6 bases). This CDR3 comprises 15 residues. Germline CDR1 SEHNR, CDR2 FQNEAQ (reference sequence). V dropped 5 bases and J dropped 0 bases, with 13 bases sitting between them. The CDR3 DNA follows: TGTGCCAGCAGCCCAGGGACTTTCGACCAAGAGACCCAGTACTTC. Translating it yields CASSPGTFDQETQYF.

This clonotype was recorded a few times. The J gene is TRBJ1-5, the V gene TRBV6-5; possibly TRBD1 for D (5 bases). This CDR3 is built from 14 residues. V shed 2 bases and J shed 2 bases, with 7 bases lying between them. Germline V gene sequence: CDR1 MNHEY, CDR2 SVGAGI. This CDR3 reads CASSYAGGNQPQHF. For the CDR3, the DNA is TGTGCCAGCAGTTACGCGGGGGGCAATCAGCCCCAGCATTTT.

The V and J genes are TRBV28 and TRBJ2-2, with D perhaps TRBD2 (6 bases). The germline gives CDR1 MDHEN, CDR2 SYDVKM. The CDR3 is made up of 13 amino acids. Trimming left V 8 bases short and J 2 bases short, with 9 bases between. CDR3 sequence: CASLGTNTGELFF. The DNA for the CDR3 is TGTGCCAGCCTTGGGACTAACACCGGGGAGCTGTTTTTT. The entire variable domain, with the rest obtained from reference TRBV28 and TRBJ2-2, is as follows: DVKVTQSSRYLVKRTGEKVFLECVQDMDHENMFWYRQDPGLGLRLIYFSYDVKMKEKGDIPEGYSVSREKKERFSLILESASTNQTSMYLCASLGTNTGELFFGEGSRLTVL.

The CDR3 sequence: CASSQGSAPNEQFF. DNA for the CDR3: TGCGCCAGCAGCCAAGGAAGCGCGCCTAATGAGCAGTTCTTC. The V and J genes are TRBV4-3 and TRBJ2-1; D is undetermined. V shed 1 base and J shed 7 bases, with 11 bases lying between them. The CDR3 sequence is 14 residues long. Germline lookup yields CDR1 LGHNA and CDR2 YSLEER.

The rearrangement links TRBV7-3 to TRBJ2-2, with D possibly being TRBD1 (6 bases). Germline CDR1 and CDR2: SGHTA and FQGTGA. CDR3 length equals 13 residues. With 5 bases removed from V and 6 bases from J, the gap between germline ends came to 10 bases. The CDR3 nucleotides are TGTGCCAGCAGCCCCAGGGGCGCCGGGGAGCTGTTTTTT. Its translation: CASSPRGAGELFF.

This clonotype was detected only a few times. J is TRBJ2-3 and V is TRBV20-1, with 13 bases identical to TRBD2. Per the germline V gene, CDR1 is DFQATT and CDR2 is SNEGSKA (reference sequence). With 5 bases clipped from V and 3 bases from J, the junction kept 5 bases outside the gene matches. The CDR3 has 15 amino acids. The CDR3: CSAETGLAGTDTQYF. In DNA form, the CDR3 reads TGCAGTGCTGAGACGGGACTAGCGGGGACAGATACGCAGTATTTT.

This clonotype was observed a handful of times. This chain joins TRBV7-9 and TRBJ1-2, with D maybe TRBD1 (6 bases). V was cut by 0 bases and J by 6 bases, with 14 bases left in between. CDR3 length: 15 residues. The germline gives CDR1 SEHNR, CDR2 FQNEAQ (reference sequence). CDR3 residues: CASSLAAGARDGYTF. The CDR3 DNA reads TGTGCCAGCAGCTTAGCCGCGGGGGCGCGAGATGGCTACACCTTC.

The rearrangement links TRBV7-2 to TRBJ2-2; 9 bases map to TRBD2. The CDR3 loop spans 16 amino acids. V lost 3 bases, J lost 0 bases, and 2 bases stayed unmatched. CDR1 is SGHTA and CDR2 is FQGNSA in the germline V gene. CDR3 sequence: CASSLTSGTNTGELFF. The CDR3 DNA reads TGTGCCAGCAGCTTGACTAGCGGAACGAACACCGGGGAGCTGTTTTTT.